This T cell receptor (beta chain) was observed in a study of spatial heterogeneity in lung cancer. Germline V gene sequence: CDR1 MNHNY, CDR2 SVGAGI (reference sequence). Trimming shortened V by 2 bases and J by 3 bases, and 12 bases separated the two germline ends. The CDR3 extends over 15 amino acids. MiXCR was run by TCRdb on the 5' RACE reads, yielding one entry per CDR3 protein. This table holds about 33,000 distinct CDR3 sequences, less than 11% found once. Time point reported: blood at routine non-recurrence follow-up after resection. The receptor's source is a female donor with early-stage non-small cell lung cancer. The chain has TRBV6-6 and TRBJ2-3; D may be TRBD1 (5 bases). The source material was PBMCs, sampled at follow-up. The CDR3 spells CASSYGGRETDTQYF. The CDR3 region has the DNA TGTGCCAGCAGTTACGGTGGCAGGGAAACAGATACGCAGTATTTT.